This T cell receptor beta chain originates from a study of blood T cell repertoires in COVID-19. The overall study: Acute and convalescent COVID-19 specimens originated in the United States, Italy and Spain. From T cells, B-cell-depleted T cells, or PBMCs came the material, which was cDNA or gDNA.

Original methodology: Quantification of nucleated cells was approximated via reference gene primer amplification. Method: immunoSEQ multiplex PCR; TCRdb's copy keeps in-frame clones and lacks some. V, J and clone size derive from that table, while D and trimming were established from the DNA sequence. The sample includes 95,000 to 100,000 clones, 70% to 90% of them seen just once. Germline CDR1 reads SGHRS; CDR2 reads YFSETQ. With V trimmed by 4 bases and J by 5 bases, 4 bases remained unmatched. The CDR3 is 15 residues long. The clonotype comes from a human donor with COVID-19, enrolled during active disease. The donor label of this sample is uncertain. The chain recombines TRBV5-1 with TRBJ1-6; TRBD1 matches at 9 bases. Sequences were obtained from peripheral blood. CDR3 DNA sequence: TGCGCCAGCAGCGTCCGGGACAGGGATAATTCACCCCTCCACTTT. It specifies CASSVRDRDNSPLHF.